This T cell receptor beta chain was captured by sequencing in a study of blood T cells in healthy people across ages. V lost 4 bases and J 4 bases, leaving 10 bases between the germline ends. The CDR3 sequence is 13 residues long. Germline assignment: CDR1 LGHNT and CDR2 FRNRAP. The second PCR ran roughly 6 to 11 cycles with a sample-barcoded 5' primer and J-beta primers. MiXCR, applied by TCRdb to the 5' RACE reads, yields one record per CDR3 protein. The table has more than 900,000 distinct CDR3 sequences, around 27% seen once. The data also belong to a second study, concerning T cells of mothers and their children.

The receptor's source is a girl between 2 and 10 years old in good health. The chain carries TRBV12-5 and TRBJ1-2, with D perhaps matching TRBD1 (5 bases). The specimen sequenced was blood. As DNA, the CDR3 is TGTGCTAGTGGTTCCCTCGGGGGCTATGGCTACACCTTC. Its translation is CASGSLGGYGYTF.